These 21 T cell receptor beta chains share one sample of origin, sequenced in a study of T-cell memory formation after mild COVID-19 (dated by TCRdb to the early 2020s). The receptor library was made with 5' RACE. Sequenced on an Illumina NovaSeq 6000. The public reads were reprocessed in TCRdb via fastp at Q25 and MiXCR, keeping in-frame beta chains. Rows are unified per CDR3 protein, each entry keeping the most common DNA and genes. The sample table holds more than 300,000 distinct CDR3 sequences, of which more than 20% were seen once. Around 20% of the sample goes to the ten largest clones. The sequenced sample consisted of PBMCs or a T cell subset sorted from them (not recorded which). These receptors were collected from a young man who had mild COVID-19 (a few samples of this study predate the infection). The sample titles of this study are shuffled in the database, so cell type and time point are left out; the donor was told from shared clones.

The chain couples TRBV3-1 to TRBJ2-5; 8 bases are shared with TRBD2. The CDR3 spans 14 residues. Trimming at V came to 4 bases and at J to 3 bases, leaving 4 bases not matched to a gene. Germline loops: CDR1 LGHDT, CDR2 YNNKEL (reference sequence). CDR3 residues: CASSRGTREETQYF. CDR3 coding DNA: TGTGCCAGCAGCCGCGGGACTAGGGAAGAGACCCAGTACTTC.

This clonotype came up a few times. This chain uses TRBV12-3 or TRBV12-4 with TRBJ2-5; tentative D call: TRBD2 (6 bases). V lost 7 bases and J lost 3, with 15 bases in between. The CDR3 contains 14 residues. Written as DNA, the CDR3 is TGTGCCAGCACCCCCGGGGGTTTTAAAGAGACCCAGTACTTC. This codes for CASTPGGFKETQYF.

The chain uses TRBV12-3 or TRBV12-4 and TRBJ2-3; D not resolved. The CDR3 has 12 amino acids. Trimming removed 5 bases at V and 6 bases at J, with 9 bases between. CDR3 sequence reads: CASSPQVDTQYF. The CDR3 DNA is TGTGCCAGCAGTCCGCAAGTTGATACGCAGTATTTT.

The chain employs TRBV5-1 and TRBJ2-7, with 8 bases that match TRBD2. Germline-derived CDR1 and CDR2 are SGHRS and YFSETQ. The ends lost 4 bases at V and 1 base at J; junction bases unmatched: 4. The CDR3 extends over 14 amino acids. The DNA for the CDR3 is TGCGCCAGCAGCGGCTTAGCGGGATCCTACGAGCAGTACTTC. Amino acids: CASSGLAGSYEQYF. The full variable domain, in which reference TRBV5-1 and TRBJ2-7 provide the parts outside the CDR3, is KAGVTQTPRYLIKTRGQQVTLSCSPISGHRSVSWYQQTPGQGLQFLFEYFSETQRNKGNFPGRFSGRQFSNSRSEMNVSTLELGDSALYLCASSGLAGSYEQYFGPGTRLTVT.

The rearrangement links TRBV10-3 to TRBJ2-7; 8 bases line up with TRBD2. Looked up from germline, CDR1 is ENHRY and CDR2 is SYGVKD. V shed 2 bases, J shed 1 base, and the junction held 10 bases outside the gene matches. The CDR3 spans 17 residues. CDR3 region: CAISEDSAVAGSYEQYF. The CDR3 bases are TGTGCCATCAGTGAGGATAGCGCAGTAGCGGGGTCCTACGAGCAGTACTTC.

This clonotype came up a few times. The chain has TRBV7-8 and TRBJ2-7, with 7 bases fitting TRBD1. The CDR3 sequence is 15 residues long. V shed 5 bases, J shed 3 bases, and the junction held 10 bases outside the gene matches. Germline V CDR1 and CDR2: SGHVS, FQNEAQ. CDR3 DNA: TGTGCCAGCAGCCTAGGTCGGGACAGCCGCTACGAGCAGTACTTC. This gives the protein CASSLGRDSRYEQYF.

J is TRBJ1-1 and V is TRBV12-3 or TRBV12-4, with a possible D match to TRBD1 (5 bases). The CDR3 has 14 residues. Trimming shortened V by 6 bases and J by 0 bases, and 11 bases separated the two germline ends. The CDR3 bases are TGTGCCAGCAGAGTGGGGGGTTTGAACACTGAAGCTTTCTTT. Its protein is CASRVGGLNTEAFF.

This clonotype came up a few times. CDR3 region: CASSQALTEFYGYTF. The CDR3 DNA reads TGTGCCAGCAGCCAAGCACTTACAGAGTTCTATGGCTACACCTTC. The rearrangement links TRBV4-2 to TRBJ1-2; D ambiguous. The CDR3 is 15 amino acids. The V gene lost 1 base and the J gene lost 4 bases, with 13 bases spanning the gap. Germline loops: CDR1 LGHNA, CDR2 YNFKEQ.

The sample holds a few counts of this clonotype. The V and J genes are TRBV5-6 and TRBJ2-7; D is unresolved. The germline V and J ends were trimmed by 2 bases and 6 bases, with 6 bases remaining between them. This CDR3 is 11 amino acids long. The V gene's germline CDR1 is SGHDT and CDR2 YYEEEE. The CDR3 sequence: CASSLMGEQYF. Written as DNA, the CDR3 is TGTGCCAGCAGCTTAATGGGCGAGCAGTACTTC. Full variable domain (rest looked up from reference TRBV5-6 and TRBJ2-7): DAGVTQSPTHLIKTRGQQVTLRCSPKSGHDTVSWYQQALGQGPQFIFQYYEEEERQRGNFPDRFSGHQFPNYSSELNVNALLLGDSALYLCASSLMGEQYFGPGTRLTVT.

This rearrangement joins TRBV11-1 to TRBJ2-7, with D perhaps matching TRBD1 (6 bases). Deletions cut 5 bases from V and 3 bases from J, with 14 bases between. This CDR3 region has 14 residues. Germline V gene data show CDR1 as SGHAT and CDR2 as FQDESV (reference sequence). The CDR3 coding sequence is TGTGCCAGCAGCCCGAAAGACAGGAACTACGAGCAGTACTTC. Protein product: CASSPKDRNYEQYF.

This chain uses TRBV3-1 with TRBJ2-1; TRBD2 matches 7 bases. Germline lookup yields CDR1 LGHDT and CDR2 YNNKEL (reference sequence). This CDR3 contains 15 residues. Unmatched junction bases numbered 5, after V lost 6 bases and J lost 0 bases. The CDR3 nucleotides are TGTGCCAGCAGACCATGGGGGGGCTCCTACAATGAGCAGTTCTTC. Translating it yields CASRPWGGSYNEQFF.

The rearrangement joins TRBV5-5 to TRBJ2-3; possibly TRBD1 or TRBD2 for D (7 bases each). Germline loops: CDR1 SGHKS, CDR2 YYEKEE (reference sequence). The CDR3 has 17 residues. V gave up 7 bases and J gave up 2 bases, with 23 bases separating them. The CDR3 loop is CASRAGQTFPYTDTQYF. CDR3 coding DNA: TGTGCCAGCCGAGCGGGACAGACCTTTCCTTACACAGATACGCAGTATTTT.

This clonotype was observed at least ten times. The chain combines TRBV5-1 with TRBJ2-7; D gene uncertain. Germline V lookup: CDR1 SGHRS, CDR2 YFSETQ. Trimming stripped 4 bases from V and 6 bases from J, with 17 bases between. This CDR3 is built from 14 residues. DNA for the CDR3: TGCGCCAGCAGCCTAGGGCAGTTACAAGGCGAGCAGTACTTC. It is translated as CASSLGQLQGEQYF.

This chain joins TRBV18 and TRBJ1-1; D is undetermined. This CDR3 has 15 residues. Trimming took 2 bases from V and 1 from J, leaving 11 bases between them. The germline gives CDR1 KGHSH, CDR2 LQKENI. The DNA for the CDR3 is TGTGCCAGCTCACCAGCCTGGGTGGAGAACACTGAAGCTTTCTTT. This encodes CASSPAWVENTEAFF.

Ten or more counts support this clonotype. The chain links TRBV20-1 to TRBJ2-4; D gene ambiguous. CDR3 length: 14 amino acids. Germline-derived CDR1 and CDR2 are DFQATT and SNEGSKA (reference sequence). Trimming pared 6 bases from V and 0 bases from J, leaving 12 bases between. CDR3 protein: CSAVFQVAKNIQYF. The CDR3 nucleotides read TGCAGTGCCGTGTTCCAGGTAGCCAAAAACATTCAGTACTTC.

This clonotype was counted only a few times. This chain joins TRBV9 and TRBJ1-4; TRBD1 matches at 7 bases. V gave up 0 bases and J gave up 7 bases; unmatched junction bases: 9. The CDR3 totals 16 residues. Germline CDR1 reads SGDLS; CDR2 reads YYNGEE. CDR3 sequence (DNA): TGTGCCAGCAGCGTAGGGCCAGGGGACAGATCTGAAAAACTGTTTTTT. Residues: CASSVGPGDRSEKLFF.

This clonotype was picked up a small number of times. V is TRBV5-6 and J is TRBJ1-2; D uncertain. Trimming cost V 2 bases and J 4 bases, with 9 bases left between them. The CDR3 extends over 13 amino acids. Germline values: CDR1 SGHDT, CDR2 YYEEEE. The CDR3 sequence is CASSFWSAYGYTF. The CDR3 coding sequence is TGTGCCAGCAGCTTCTGGAGCGCCTATGGCTACACCTTC. The full variable domain, rest sourced from reference TRBV5-6 and TRBJ1-2, is DAGVTQSPTHLIKTRGQQVTLRCSPKSGHDTVSWYQQALGQGPQFIFQYYEEEERQRGNFPDRFSGHQFPNYSSELNVNALLLGDSALYLCASSFWSAYGYTFGSGTRLTVV.

This rearrangement joins TRBV4-1 to TRBJ1-2; 10 bases fit TRBD1. The CDR3 runs 16 residues. Germline CDR1 is MGHRA and CDR2 is YSYEKL. The ends lost 4 bases at V and 4 bases at J; junction bases unmatched: 9. The CDR3 coding sequence is TGCGCCAGCAGCCTCACCTGGACAGGGGGGAGCTATGGCTACACCTTC. Translating gives CASSLTWTGGSYGYTF.

The chain links TRBV20-1 to TRBJ2-1, with D possibly TRBD1 on 6 matching bases. Germline V gives CDR1 DFQATT, CDR2 SNEGSKA (reference sequence). The length of the CDR3 is 14 residues. Trimming removed 6 bases at V and 3 bases at J, with 15 bases between. The CDR3 DNA is TGCAGTGCCTCGGATACAGGGTTCTACAATGAGCAGTTCTTC. Protein: CSASDTGFYNEQFF.

This chain links TRBV14 with TRBJ1-1; TRBD1 matches 8 bases. CDR3 length equals 13 residues. Germline values: CDR1 SGHDN, CDR2 FVKESK. With 4 bases clipped from V and 12 bases from J, the junction kept 10 bases outside the gene matches. CDR3 in DNA: TGTGCCAGCAGCCTACTCGGACAGGGAATGACTTTCTTT. Translating gives CASSLLGQGMTFF.

The gene calls are TRBV9 and TRBJ2-2, with a possible D match to TRBD1 (6 bases). There are 17 residues in the CDR3. V lost 4 bases to trimming and J lost 3 bases, with 19 bases between them. Per germline, CDR1 SGDLS and CDR2 YYNGEE. The CDR3, as DNA: TGTGCCAGCAGCCATGGGGGCGGTACCCGAGACACCGGGGAGCTGTTTTTT. It translates to CASSHGGGTRDTGELFF.